The T cell receptor beta chain under discussion was sequenced for a study of T cell repertoires in cytomegalovirus infection. Germline CDR1 LNHDA, CDR2 SQIVND (reference sequence). The CDR3 length is 15 residues. V was clipped by 3 bases and J by 4 bases, with 15 bases between them. TCRdb itself ran the reads through MiXCR, one entry per CDR3 protein. The sample lists roughly 230,000 distinct CDR3 sequences; 15% to 20% were seen once. The receptor's source is a human donor in good health (CMV status not recorded). Some clones in this sample may be carry-over from other donors' samples. Specimen: CD8+ T cells from PBMCs. The chain carries TRBV19 and TRBJ1-1, with D maybe TRBD1 (5 bases). Here the CDR3 reads CASSMIPVGTTEAFF. The CDR3 region has the DNA TGTGCCAGTAGTATGATCCCGGTGGGGACCACTGAAGCTTTCTTT.